One sample yielded the 3 T cell receptor beta chains listed below, sequenced in a study of shared clonotypes between healthy human individuals. Produced via immunoSEQ multiplex PCR; TCRdb's table is partial and in-frame only. This table has 2 million to 3 million clones, 93% appearing once. Sequencing was done on a sample of naive CD4+ T cells from PBMCs. Indicated subset: CD45RA+ positively selected. The receptors shown here come from a young man in good health. Some clones in this sample may be carry-over from other donors' samples.

The chain links TRBV5-1 to TRBJ2-6; D may correspond to TRBD1 or TRBD2 (7 bases each). The length of the CDR3 is 18 residues. CDR1 SGHRS and CDR2 YFSETQ come from the germline V gene. V lost 0 bases to trimming and J lost 0 bases, with 13 bases between them. This chain's CDR3 is CASSLVTGEGSGANVLTF. The CDR3, as DNA: TGCGCCAGCAGCTTGGTAACAGGGGAGGGCTCTGGGGCCAACGTCCTGACTTTC. The variable domain in full, with the rest retrieved from reference TRBV5-1 and TRBJ2-6, is KAGVTQTPRYLIKTRGQQVTLSCSPISGHRSVSWYQQTPGQGLQFLFEYFSETQRNKGNFPGRFSGRQFSNSRSEMNVSTLELGDSALYLCASSLVTGEGSGANVLTFGAGSRLTVL.

The chain has TRBV11-2 and TRBJ2-1; D could derive from TRBD1 or TRBD2 (5 bases each). Germline V lookup: CDR1 SGHAT, CDR2 FQNNGV. The CDR3 contains 17 residues. V lost 0 bases to trimming and J lost 2 bases, with 14 bases between them. CDR3 sequence: CASSLDSRGSPYNEQFF. CDR3 nucleotides: TGTGCCAGCAGCTTAGATTCCCGGGGCAGCCCCTACAATGAGCAGTTCTTC.

This chain links TRBV5-4 with TRBJ1-1; TRBD1 aligns across 10 bases. The CDR3 covers 16 residues. After removal of 3 bases from V and 9 bases from J, the junction contained 14 bases not matched to a gene. Germline V lookup: CDR1 SGHNT, CDR2 YYREEE (reference sequence). For the CDR3, the DNA is TGTGCCAGCAGCTGGGACAGGGGCATTTTACGGGGACAAGCTTTCTTT. Its translation is CASSWDRGILRGQAFF.